Presented here are 5 T cell receptor beta chains from one specimen sequenced in a study of Graves' ophthalmopathy and Graves' hyperthyroidism. TCR beta CDR3 amplification used RNA transcripts. Second-round multiplex PCR came after a first-round RT-PCR that employed HTBI primers. TCRdb reanalysed the multiplex PCR reads using MiXCR and keeps one entry per CDR3 protein. The top ten hold around 10% of the sample, which has more than 1,000,000 distinct CDR3 sequences, roughly 35% seen once. Sequenced material: peripheral blood or thyroid tissue (not recorded which). Receptor source: an adult man with Graves' hyperthyroidism.

The rearrangement joins TRBV25-1 to TRBJ2-7, with no clear D. This CDR3 is built from 13 residues. The germline V gene has CDR1 MGHDK and CDR2 SYGVNS. The V end lost 8 bases, the J end lost 6 bases, and 17 bases lay between the germline ends. The CDR3 spells CASSPFSTGEQYF. CDR3 in DNA: TGTGCCAGCTCACCATTTTCAACGGGCGAGCAGTACTTC.

Many counts were recorded for this clonotype. The chain employs TRBV10-3 and TRBJ2-7; 7 bases match TRBD1. Germline V gives CDR1 ENHRY, CDR2 SYGVKD. The length of the CDR3 is 15 residues. With V trimmed by 7 bases and J by 7 bases, 16 bases remained unmatched. The CDR3 DNA is TGTGCCATCAAACCCGGGACAGATGAGATAGAAGAGCAGTACTTC. Its translation: CAIKPGTDEIEEQYF.

This clonotype has a count of ten or more. This chain uses TRBV20-1 with TRBJ1-1; a weak D match, TRBD1 (6 bases). The germline V gene encodes CDR1 DFQATT and CDR2 SNEGSKA (reference sequence). The length of the CDR3 is 16 residues. V lost 5 bases to trimming and J lost 2 bases, with 21 bases between them. This CDR3 is CSACSIWGRTNTEAFF. The CDR3 DNA reads TGCAGTGCTTGCTCCATCTGGGGGCGGACCAACACTGAAGCTTTCTTT.

This clonotype was found many times. The chain couples TRBV7-9 to TRBJ2-7, with D perhaps matching TRBD1 (5 bases). The CDR3 extends over 15 amino acids. Germline CDR1 is SEHNR and CDR2 is FQNEAQ (reference sequence). Between the trimmed V and J ends, which lost 3 bases and 0 bases, there was a span of 12 bases. The CDR3 sequence is CASSFQGPPSYEQYF. DNA for the CDR3: TGTGCCAGCAGCTTCCAGGGCCCGCCCTCCTACGAGCAGTACTTC.

This clonotype was seen a few times. V is TRBV5-8 and J is TRBJ1-6; D is unresolved. The CDR3 loop spans 14 amino acids. With 4 bases removed from V and 7 bases from J, the gap between germline ends came to 12 bases. From germline, CDR1 is SGHTS and CDR2 YDEGEE. CDR3 sequence reads: CASSLSYRNSPLHF. CDR3 DNA: TGTGCCAGCAGCCTGTCGTACCGGAATTCACCCCTCCACTTT.